This T cell receptor (beta chain) emerged from a study of blood T cell repertoires in COVID-19. Study overall: Acute and convalescent COVID-19 specimens originated in the United States, Italy and Spain. PBMCs, B-cell-depleted T cells, or T cells were the source of the cDNA or gDNA that made up the material.

In the authors' methods: From reference gene primer amplification, estimates of nucleated cell counts were derived. Some clones are missing from TCRdb's copy, which holds only in-frame ones; the method was immunoSEQ multiplex PCR. V and J calls and clone size are as listed in that table; D and trimming were resolved from the DNA. The sample includes 120,000 to 150,000 clones, approximately 84% of them seen just once. CDR3 length: 14 amino acids. CDR1 is SNHLY and CDR2 is FYNNEI in the germline V gene. V lost 0 bases and J 5 bases, leaving 10 bases between the germline ends. The TCR sequence derives from a human donor in a cohort sampled during active COVID-19. V gene TRBV2 combines with J gene TRBJ2-5; TRBD2 might be the D (5 bases). Source material: peripheral blood. CDR3 region: CASSEAIQRETQYF. CDR3 DNA: TGTGCCAGCAGTGAAGCTATACAGCGGGAGACCCAGTACTTC. Supplemented by reference TRBV2 and TRBJ2-5, the full variable domain reads EPEVTQTPSHQVTQMGQEVILRCVPISNHLYFYWYRQILGQKVEFLVSFYNNEISEKSEIFDDQFSVERPDGSNFTLKIRSTKLEDSAMYFCASSEAIQRETQYFGPGTRLLVL.